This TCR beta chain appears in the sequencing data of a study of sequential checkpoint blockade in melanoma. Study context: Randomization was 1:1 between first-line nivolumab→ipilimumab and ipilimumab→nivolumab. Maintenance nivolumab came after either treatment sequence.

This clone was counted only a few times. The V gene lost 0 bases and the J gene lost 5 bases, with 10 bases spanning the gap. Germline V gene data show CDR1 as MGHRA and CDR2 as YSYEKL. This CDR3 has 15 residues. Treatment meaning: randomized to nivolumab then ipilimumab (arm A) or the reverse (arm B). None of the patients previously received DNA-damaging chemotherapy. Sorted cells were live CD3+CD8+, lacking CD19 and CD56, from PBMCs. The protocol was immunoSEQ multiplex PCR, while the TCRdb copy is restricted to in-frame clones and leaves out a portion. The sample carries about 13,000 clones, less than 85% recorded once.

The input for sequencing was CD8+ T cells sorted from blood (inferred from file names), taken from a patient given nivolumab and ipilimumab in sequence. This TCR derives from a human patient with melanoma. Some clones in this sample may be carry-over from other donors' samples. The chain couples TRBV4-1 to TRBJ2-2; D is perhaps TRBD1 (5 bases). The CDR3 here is CASSQERQGTGELFF. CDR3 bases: TGCGCCAGCAGCCAAGAGAGGCAGGGAACCGGGGAGCTGTTTTTT.